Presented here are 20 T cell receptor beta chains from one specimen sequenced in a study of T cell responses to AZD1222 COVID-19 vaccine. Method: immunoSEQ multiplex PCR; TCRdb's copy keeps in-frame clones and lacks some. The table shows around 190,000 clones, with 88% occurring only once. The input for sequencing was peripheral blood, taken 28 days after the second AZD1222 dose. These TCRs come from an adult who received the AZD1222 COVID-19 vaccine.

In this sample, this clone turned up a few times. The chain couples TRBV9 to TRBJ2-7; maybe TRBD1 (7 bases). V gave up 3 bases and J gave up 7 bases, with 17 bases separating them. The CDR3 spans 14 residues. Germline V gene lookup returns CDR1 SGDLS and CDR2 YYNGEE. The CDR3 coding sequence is TGTGCCAGCAGCGCCCGAGACAGGGCGGGGGAGCAGTACTTC. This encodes CASSARDRAGEQYF.

The CDR3 nucleotides are TGTGCCAGTAGTGCACAGGGGGCAGTTCCAGATACGCAGTATTTT. This codes for CASSAQGAVPDTQYF. This chain uses TRBV19 with TRBJ2-3, with 9 bases identical to TRBD1. The CDR3 sequence is 15 residues long. The V and J ends lost 5 bases and 4 bases, in that order; junction bases with no gene match: 7. Germline V gene sequence: CDR1 LNHDA, CDR2 SQIVND (reference sequence). The whole variable domain, filled in from reference TRBV19 and TRBJ2-3, reads DGGITQSPKYLFRKEGQNVTLSCEQNLNHDAMYWYRQDPGQGLRLIYYSQIVNDFQKGDIAEGYSVSREKKESFPLTVTSAQKNPTAFYLCASSAQGAVPDTQYFGPGTRLTVL.

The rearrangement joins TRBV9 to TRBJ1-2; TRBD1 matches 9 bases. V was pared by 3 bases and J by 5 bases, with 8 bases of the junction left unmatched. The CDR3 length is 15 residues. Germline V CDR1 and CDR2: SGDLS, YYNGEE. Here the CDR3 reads CASSATGTGWYGYTF. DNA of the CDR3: TGTGCCAGCAGCGCGACCGGGACAGGGTGGTATGGCTACACCTTC.

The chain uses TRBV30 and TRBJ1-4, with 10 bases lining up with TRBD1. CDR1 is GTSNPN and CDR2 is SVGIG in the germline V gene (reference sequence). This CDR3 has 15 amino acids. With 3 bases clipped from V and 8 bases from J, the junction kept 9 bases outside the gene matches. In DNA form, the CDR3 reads TGTGCCTGGAGAGAAAGGGGGACAGGGGCGGAAAAACTGTTTTTT. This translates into CAWRERGTGAEKLFF.

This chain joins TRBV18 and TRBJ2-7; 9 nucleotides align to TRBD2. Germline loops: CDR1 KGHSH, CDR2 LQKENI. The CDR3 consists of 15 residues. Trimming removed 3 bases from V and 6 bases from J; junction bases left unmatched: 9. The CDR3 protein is CASSPLAGGDLEQYF. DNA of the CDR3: TGTGCCAGCTCACCTTTGGCGGGGGGGGATCTCGAGCAGTACTTC.

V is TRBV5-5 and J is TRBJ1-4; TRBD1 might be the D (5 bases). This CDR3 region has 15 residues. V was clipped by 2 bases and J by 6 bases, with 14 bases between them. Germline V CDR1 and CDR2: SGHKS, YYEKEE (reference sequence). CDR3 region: CASSLWGSSDEKLFF. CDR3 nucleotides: TGTGCCAGCAGCTTATGGGGGTCGAGCGATGAAAAACTGTTTTTT.

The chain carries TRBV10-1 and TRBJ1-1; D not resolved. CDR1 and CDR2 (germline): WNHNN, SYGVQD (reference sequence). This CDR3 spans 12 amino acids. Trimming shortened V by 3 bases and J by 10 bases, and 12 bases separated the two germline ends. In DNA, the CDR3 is TGCGCCAGCAGTGATGCAGGAGCTGGAGCTTTCTTT. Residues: CASSDAGAGAFF.

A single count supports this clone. The CDR3: CASRSGVDTQYF. The CDR3 DNA sequence: TGTGCCAGTAGATCTGGAGTGGATACGCAGTATTTT. V and J are TRBV19 and TRBJ2-3, with unresolved D. The V end was cut by 6 bases, the J end by 6 bases, with 10 bases between. CDR1 is LNHDA and CDR2 is SQIVND in the germline V gene (reference sequence). The CDR3 runs to 12 residues.

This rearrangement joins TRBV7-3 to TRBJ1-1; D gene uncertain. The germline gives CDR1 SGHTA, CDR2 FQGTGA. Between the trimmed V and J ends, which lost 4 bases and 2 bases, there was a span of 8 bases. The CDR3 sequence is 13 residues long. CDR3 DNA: TGTGCCAGCAGCTCACAGATTAACACTGAAGCTTTCTTT. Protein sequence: CASSSQINTEAFF.

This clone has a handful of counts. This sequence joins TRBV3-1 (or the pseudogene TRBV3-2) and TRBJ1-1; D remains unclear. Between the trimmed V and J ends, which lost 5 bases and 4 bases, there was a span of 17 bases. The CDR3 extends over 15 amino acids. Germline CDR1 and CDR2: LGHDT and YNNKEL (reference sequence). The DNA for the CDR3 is TGTGCCAGCAGCAAAATGCGGACGGCGGCCACTGAAGCTTTCTTT. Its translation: CASSKMRTAATEAFF.

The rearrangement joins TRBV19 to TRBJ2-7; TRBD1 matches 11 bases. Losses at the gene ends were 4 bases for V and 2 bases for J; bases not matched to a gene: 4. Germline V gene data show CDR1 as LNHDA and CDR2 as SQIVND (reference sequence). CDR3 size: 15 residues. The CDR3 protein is CASSNLGQGAYEQYF. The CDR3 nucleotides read TGTGCCAGTAGTAACCTGGGACAGGGGGCCTACGAGCAGTACTTC.

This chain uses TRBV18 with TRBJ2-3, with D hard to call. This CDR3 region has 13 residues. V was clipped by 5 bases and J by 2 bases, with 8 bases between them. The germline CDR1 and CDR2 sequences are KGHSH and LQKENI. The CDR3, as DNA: TGTGCCAGCTCAACAACTTCCACAGATACGCAGTATTTT. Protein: CASSTTSTDTQYF.

The CDR3 is CASSAQGLFGTTYGFTF. CDR3 bases: TGTGCCAGCAGCGCGCAAGGGTTGTTTGGGACTACCTATGGTTTTACCTTC. V and J are TRBV9 and TRBJ1-2; possibly TRBD1 for D (5 bases). Germline V gene lookup returns CDR1 SGDLS and CDR2 YYNGEE. The V and J ends lost 3 bases and 14 bases respectively, with 32 bases between them. The CDR3 spans 17 residues.

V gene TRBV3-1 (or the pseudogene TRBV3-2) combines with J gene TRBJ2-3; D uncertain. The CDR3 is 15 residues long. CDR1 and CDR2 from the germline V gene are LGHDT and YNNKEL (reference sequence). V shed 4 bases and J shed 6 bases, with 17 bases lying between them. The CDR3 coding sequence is TGTGCCAGCAGCCCGCGGACCATAGTGGCGGATACGCAGTATTTT. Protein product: CASSPRTIVADTQYF.

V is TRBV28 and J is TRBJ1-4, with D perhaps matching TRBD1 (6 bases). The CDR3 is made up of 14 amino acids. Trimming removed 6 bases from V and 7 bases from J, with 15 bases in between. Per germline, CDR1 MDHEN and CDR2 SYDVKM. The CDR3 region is CASRSPGGGEKLFF. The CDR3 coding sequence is TGTGCCAGCAGGTCCCCGGGAGGGGGTGAAAAACTGTTTTTT.

The CDR3 spells CASHMAGGTEAFF. The CDR3 coding sequence is TGTGCCAGCCATATGGCAGGGGGGACTGAAGCTTTCTTT. This chain uses TRBV6-5 with TRBJ1-1, with 7 bases fitting TRBD1. This CDR3 contains 13 residues. The V gene end was trimmed by 8 bases and the J gene end by 5 bases; junction bases not matched to a gene: 8. Per germline, CDR1 MNHEY and CDR2 SVGAGI.

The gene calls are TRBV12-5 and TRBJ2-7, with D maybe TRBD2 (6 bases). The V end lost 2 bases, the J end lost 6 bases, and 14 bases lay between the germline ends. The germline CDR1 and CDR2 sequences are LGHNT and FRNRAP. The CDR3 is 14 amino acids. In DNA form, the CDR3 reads TGTGCTAGTGGTTTGATGACGGGGGTTGGCGAGCAGTACTTC. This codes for CASGLMTGVGEQYF.

CDR3 amino acids: CASSLSQGRNTEAFF. DNA for the CDR3: TGTGCCAGCAGTTTATCACAGGGGAGGAACACTGAAGCTTTCTTT. This sequence joins TRBV27 and TRBJ1-1; 7 nucleotides line up with TRBD1. The CDR3 has 15 amino acids. The J segment lost 1 base and the V segment lost 0 bases, leaving 2 bases of the junction unmatched. Germline CDR1 and CDR2: MNHEY and SMNVEV (reference sequence).

CDR3 sequence reads: CAWRIRGRNTIYF. DNA for the CDR3: TGTGCCTGGAGGATCAGGGGCCGAAACACCATATATTTT. J is TRBJ1-3 and V is TRBV30; the D gene is possibly TRBD1 (6 bases). This CDR3 region has 13 residues. V shed 3 bases and J shed 5 bases, with 11 bases lying between them. Germline-derived CDR1 and CDR2 are GTSNPN and SVGIG (reference sequence).

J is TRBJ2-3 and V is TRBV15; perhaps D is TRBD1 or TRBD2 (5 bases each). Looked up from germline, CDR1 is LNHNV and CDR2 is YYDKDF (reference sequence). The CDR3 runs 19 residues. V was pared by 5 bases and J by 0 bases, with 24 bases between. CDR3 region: CATSAPTLPGTTSTDTQYF. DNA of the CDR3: TGTGCCACCAGCGCACCCACTTTACCAGGGACCACTAGCACAGATACGCAGTATTTT. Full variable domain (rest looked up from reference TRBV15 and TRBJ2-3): DAMVIQNPRYQVTQFGKPVTLSCSQTLNHNVMYWYQQKSSQAPKLLFHYYDKDFNNEADTPDNFQSRRPNTSFCFLDIRSPGLGDTAMYLCATSAPTLPGTTSTDTQYFGPGTRLTVL.